This T cell receptor (beta chain) was found in a study of T-cell memory formation after mild COVID-19. Study-level findings and limits: Clones that contracted from day 15 to 85 had balanced CD4/CD8; later expanders were CD4+ biased.

TCRdb re-analysed the 5' RACE reads in MiXCR, keeping a single row per CDR3 protein. The data show hundreds of thousands of distinct CDR3 sequences, 15% to 20% seen once. A note on this clonotype: Its antigen is not identified.

Trimming pared 3 bases from V and 7 bases from J, leaving 15 bases between. The germline gives CDR1 SGHTA, CDR2 FQGNSA. This CDR3 has 14 residues. The receptor's source is a man younger than 35 who had mild COVID-19 (a few samples of this study predate the infection). Cell type and time point are not known. The chain is built from TRBV7-2 and TRBJ1-2; TRBD1 is a possible D gene (5 bases). Sequencing input: PBMCs or a T cell subset sorted from them (not recorded which). The chain's CDR3 is CASSFAHQGPGYTF. CDR3 nucleotide sequence: TGTGCCAGCAGCTTCGCGCACCAGGGACCTGGCTACACCTTC.